This T cell receptor beta chain was recorded in a study of blood T cell repertoires in COVID-19. Study summary: COVID-19 samples, acute and convalescent, were from the United States, Italy and Spain. PBMCs, B-cell-depleted T cells, or T cells provided the cDNA or gDNA that made up the material.

Germline V gene data show CDR1 as MNHEY and CDR2 as SVGEGT. Trimming at V came to 2 bases and at J to 7 bases, leaving 10 bases not matched to a gene. CDR3 length equals 16 residues. This clone occurred a few times. Sequencing was performed with immunoSEQ multiplex PCR; in TCRdb, only in-frame clones are kept and a portion is missing. The sample holds about 120,000 clones, over 75% seen once. This TCR came from a man at least 80 years old with acute or convalescent COVID-19. The chain uses TRBV6-2 or TRBV6-3 and TRBJ2-2; 7 nucleotides align to TRBD1. What was sequenced was peripheral blood. CDR3 bases: TGTGCCAGCAGTTACATGAGGACAGGTTCGGTCGGGGAGCTGTTTTTT. It translates to CASSYMRTGSVGELFF.